This T cell receptor (beta chain) was captured by sequencing in a study of neurological immune-mediated disorders. The V gene's germline CDR1 is MNHEY and CDR2 SVGAGI. Germline trimming cut 6 bases from V and 5 bases from J; bases unmatched to any gene: 21. The CDR3 is 18 amino acids. One entry per CDR3 protein, called by TCRdb with MiXCR from the 5' RACE reads. Seen here are roughly 76,000 distinct CDR3 sequences, approximately 3.3% observed once, and the top ten hold around 5.2%. This clonotype was recorded at least ten times. The unsorted libraries were made from 2 million PBMCs kept at -80 C. The material sequenced was PBMCs. The sequence was obtained from a woman aged 45 to 65 with multiple sclerosis. This sequence joins TRBV6-5 and TRBJ1-2, with 7 nucleotides matching TRBD1. CDR3 residues: CASSPGDSPISQGYGYTF. The DNA of the CDR3 is TGTGCCAGCAGCCCCGGGGACAGCCCGATTTCTCAGGGATATGGCTACACCTTC.